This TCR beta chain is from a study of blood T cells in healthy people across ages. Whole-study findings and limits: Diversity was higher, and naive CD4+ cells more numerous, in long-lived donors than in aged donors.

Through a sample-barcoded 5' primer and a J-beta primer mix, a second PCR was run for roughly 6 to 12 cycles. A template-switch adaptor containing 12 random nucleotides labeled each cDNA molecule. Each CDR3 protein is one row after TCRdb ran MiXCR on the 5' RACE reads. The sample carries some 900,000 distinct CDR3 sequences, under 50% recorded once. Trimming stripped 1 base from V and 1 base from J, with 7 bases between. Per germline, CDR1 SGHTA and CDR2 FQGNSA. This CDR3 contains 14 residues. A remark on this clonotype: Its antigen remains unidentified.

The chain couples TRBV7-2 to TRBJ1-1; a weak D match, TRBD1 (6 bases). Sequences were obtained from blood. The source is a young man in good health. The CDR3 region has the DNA TGTGCCAGCAGCTTAGAACAGGGGAACACTGAAGCTTTCTTT. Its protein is CASSLEQGNTEAFF.